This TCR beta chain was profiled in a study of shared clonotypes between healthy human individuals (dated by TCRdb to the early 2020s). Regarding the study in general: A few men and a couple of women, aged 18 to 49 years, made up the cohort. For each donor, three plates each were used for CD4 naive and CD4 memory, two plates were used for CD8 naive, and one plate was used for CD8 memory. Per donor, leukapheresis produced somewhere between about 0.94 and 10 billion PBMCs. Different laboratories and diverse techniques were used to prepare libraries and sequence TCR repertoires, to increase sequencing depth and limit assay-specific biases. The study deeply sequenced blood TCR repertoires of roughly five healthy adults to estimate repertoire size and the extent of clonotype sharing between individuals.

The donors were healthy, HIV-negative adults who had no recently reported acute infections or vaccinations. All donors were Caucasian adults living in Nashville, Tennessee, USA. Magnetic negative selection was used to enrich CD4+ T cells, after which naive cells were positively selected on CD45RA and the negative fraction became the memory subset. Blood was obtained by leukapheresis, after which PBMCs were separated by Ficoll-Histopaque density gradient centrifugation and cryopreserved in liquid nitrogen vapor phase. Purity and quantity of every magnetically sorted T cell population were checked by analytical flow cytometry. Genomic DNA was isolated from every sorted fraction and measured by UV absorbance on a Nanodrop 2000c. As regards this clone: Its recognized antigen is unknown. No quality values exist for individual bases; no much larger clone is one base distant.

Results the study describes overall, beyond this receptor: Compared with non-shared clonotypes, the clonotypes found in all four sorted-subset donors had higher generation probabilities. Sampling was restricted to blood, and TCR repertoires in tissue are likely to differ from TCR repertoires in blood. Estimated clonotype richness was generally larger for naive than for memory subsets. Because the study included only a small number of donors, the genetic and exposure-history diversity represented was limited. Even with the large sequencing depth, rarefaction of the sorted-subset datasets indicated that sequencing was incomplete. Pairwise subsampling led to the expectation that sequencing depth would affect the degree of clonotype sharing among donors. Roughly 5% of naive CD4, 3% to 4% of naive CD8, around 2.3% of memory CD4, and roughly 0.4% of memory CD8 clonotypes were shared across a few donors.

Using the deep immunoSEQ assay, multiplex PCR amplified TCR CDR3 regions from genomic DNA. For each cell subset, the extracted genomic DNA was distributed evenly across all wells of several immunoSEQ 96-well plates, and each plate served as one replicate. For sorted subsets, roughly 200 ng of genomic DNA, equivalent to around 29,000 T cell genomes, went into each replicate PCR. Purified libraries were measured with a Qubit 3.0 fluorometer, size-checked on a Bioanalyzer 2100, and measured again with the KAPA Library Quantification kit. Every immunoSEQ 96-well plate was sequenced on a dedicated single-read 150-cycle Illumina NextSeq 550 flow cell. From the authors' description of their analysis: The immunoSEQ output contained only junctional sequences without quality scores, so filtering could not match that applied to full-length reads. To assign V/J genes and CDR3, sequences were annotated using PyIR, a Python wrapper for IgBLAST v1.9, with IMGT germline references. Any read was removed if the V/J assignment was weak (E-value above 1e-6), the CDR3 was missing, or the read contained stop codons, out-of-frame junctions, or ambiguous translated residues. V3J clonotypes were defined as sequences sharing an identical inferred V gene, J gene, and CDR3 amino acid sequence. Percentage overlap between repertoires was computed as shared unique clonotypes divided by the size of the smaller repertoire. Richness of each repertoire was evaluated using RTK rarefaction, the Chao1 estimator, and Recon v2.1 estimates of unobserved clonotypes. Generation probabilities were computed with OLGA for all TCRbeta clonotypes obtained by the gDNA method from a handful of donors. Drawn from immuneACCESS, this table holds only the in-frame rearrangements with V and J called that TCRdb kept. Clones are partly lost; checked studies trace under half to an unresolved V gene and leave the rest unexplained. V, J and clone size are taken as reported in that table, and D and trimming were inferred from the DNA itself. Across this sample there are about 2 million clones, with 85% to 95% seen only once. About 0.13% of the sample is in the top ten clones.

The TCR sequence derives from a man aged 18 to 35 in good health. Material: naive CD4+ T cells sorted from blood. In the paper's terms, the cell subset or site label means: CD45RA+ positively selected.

CDR3 region: CASSWGLERVYNEQFF. The bases read TGTGCCAGCAGCTGGGGGTTAGAGCGGGTCTACAATGAGCAGTTCTTC. The chain is encoded by TRBV7-9 joined to TRBJ2-1; possibly the D gene is TRBD2, per 6 matching bases. The CDR3 sequence holds 16 residues, the cysteine and phenylalanine included. CDR3 DNA only is kept here, 48 bases in frame from base 1. V gives up 4 bases and J gives up 3 bases, and the segment between their germline ends measures 16 bases. From a lookup of the germline V gene (reference sequence), CDR1 and CDR2 are SEHNR and FQNEAQ.